This T cell receptor beta chain came from a study of metastatic and nonmetastatic thyroid tumors. Study information: Repertoire data that came from the blood and tumor or nodule tissue of malignant and benign thyroid patients were compared.

Among the patients, none had received any treatment before thyroid surgery. Germline V CDR1 and CDR2: SGHAT, FQDESV (reference sequence). The CDR3 spans 16 residues. V lost 5 bases and J 0 bases, leaving 15 bases between the germline ends. TCRdb reprocessed the PCR reads using MiXCR. The repertoire holds approximately 28,000 clones, with less than 30% as singletons. The chain uses TRBV11-1 and TRBJ2-3, with D perhaps TRBD1 (5 bases). This receptor was obtained from a female donor with papillary thyroid cancer or a benign thyroid nodule (not recorded which). Some clones in this sample may be carry-over from other donors' samples. Sample: blood. The CDR3 loop is CASSTYDGQSTDTQYF. In DNA form, the CDR3 reads TGTGCCAGCAGCACCTACGATGGACAAAGCACAGATACGCAGTATTTT.